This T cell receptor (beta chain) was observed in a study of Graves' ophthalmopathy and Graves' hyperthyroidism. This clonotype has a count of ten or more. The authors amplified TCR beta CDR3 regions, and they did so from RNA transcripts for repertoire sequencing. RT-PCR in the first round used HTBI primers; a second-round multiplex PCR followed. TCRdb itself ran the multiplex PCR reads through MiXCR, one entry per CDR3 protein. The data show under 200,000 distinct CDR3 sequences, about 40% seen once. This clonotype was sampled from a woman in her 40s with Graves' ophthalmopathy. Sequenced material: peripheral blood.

The CDR3 is CASSGGLSNTEAFF. The CDR3 DNA reads TGTGCCAGCAGCGGGGGACTTTCGAACACTGAAGCTTTCTTT. This chain connects TRBV12-3 or TRBV12-4 to TRBJ1-1; possible D gene TRBD1, 5 bases. V was cut by 6 bases and J by 1 base, with 12 bases left in between. This CDR3 is built from 14 residues.